The clone carrying this T cell receptor (beta chain) has more than one count but fewer than ten. The sample originates from a study of blood T cell repertoires in COVID-19. Study information: Both acute and convalescent COVID-19 samples were obtained from the United States, Italy and Spain. The analysed material was cDNA or gDNA that came from T cells, B-cell-depleted T cells, or PBMCs.

Source study methods: Amplification from reference gene primers served as the basis for estimated nucleated cell counts. Assay used: immunoSEQ multiplex PCR; TCRdb lists only in-frame clones, some missing. The V and J calls and the clone size are those of that table, but D and trimming were determined from the DNA. The table has over 25,000 clones, 65% to 90% seen once. The sequenced sample was peripheral blood. The TCR was taken from a man aged 55 to 69 with active COVID-19.

The CDR3 loop reads CASSYGQLNEKLFF. Here the CDR3 DNA reads TGCGCCAGCAGTTACGGACAGTTGAATGAAAAACTGTTTTTT. The J gene is TRBJ1-4, the V gene TRBV5-1; the D gene is possibly TRBD1 (6 bases). Between the trimmed V and J ends, which lost 5 bases and 5 bases, there was a span of 13 bases. CDR3 length equals 14 residues. Germline V gives CDR1 SGHRS, CDR2 YFSETQ.